This TCR beta chain was observed in a study of identical twins. Study outcomes and limitations: The conclusions drew on cross-sectional statistical analysis instead of tracking the same donors.

Comment on this clonotype: What it binds is not known.

A universal primer site was added by template switching, and unique molecular identifiers were carried by the cDNA. Using its own MiXCR run on the 5' RACE reads, TCRdb lists one record per CDR3 protein. The sample holds about 690,000 distinct CDR3 sequences, 6.1% seen once. The V gene lost 6 bases and the J gene lost 5 bases, with 28 bases spanning the gap. The CDR3 is 18 residues long. Per the germline V gene, CDR1 is MNHEY and CDR2 is SVGEGT. The sequenced sample was naive T cells sorted from blood. J is TRBJ2-5 and V is TRBV6-2 or TRBV6-3; the D gene is possibly TRBD2 (5 bases). The clonotype comes from a man aged 18 to 29 in good health. The CDR3 DNA reads TGTGCCAGCAGGAAGCCTAAAGCGGTCGGCAACCTTCCGGAGACCCAGTACTTC. Its protein is CASRKPKAVGNLPETQYF.